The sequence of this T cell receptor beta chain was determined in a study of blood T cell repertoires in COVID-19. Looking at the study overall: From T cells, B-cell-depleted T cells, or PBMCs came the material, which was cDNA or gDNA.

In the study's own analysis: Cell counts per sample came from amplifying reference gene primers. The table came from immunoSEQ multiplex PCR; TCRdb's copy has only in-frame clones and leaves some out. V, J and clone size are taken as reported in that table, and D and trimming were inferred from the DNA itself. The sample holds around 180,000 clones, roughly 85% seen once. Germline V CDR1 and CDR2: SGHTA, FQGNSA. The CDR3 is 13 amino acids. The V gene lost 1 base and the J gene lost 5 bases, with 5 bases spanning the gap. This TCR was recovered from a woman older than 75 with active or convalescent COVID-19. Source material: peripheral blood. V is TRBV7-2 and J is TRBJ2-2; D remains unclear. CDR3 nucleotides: TGTGCCAGCAGCTTAGGCGGAACCGGGGAGCTGTTTTTT. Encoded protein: CASSLGGTGELFF.